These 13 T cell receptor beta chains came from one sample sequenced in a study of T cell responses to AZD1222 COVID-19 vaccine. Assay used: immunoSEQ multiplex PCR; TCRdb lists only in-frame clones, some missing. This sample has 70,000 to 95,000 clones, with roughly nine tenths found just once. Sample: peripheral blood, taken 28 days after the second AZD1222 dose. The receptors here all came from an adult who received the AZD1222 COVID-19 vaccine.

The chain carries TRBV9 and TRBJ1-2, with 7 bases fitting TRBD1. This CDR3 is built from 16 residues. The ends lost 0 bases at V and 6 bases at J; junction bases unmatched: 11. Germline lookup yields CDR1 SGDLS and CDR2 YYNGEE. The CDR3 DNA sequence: TGTGCCAGCAGCGTAGGGGTACAGGGGAATTACGATGGCTACACCTTC. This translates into CASSVGVQGNYDGYTF. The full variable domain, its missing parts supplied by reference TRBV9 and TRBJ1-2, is DSGVTQTPKHLITATGQRVTLRCSPRSGDLSVYWYQQSLDQGLQFLIQYYNGEERAKGNILERFSAQQFPDLHSELNLSSLELGDSALYFCASSVGVQGNYDGYTFGSGTRLTVV.

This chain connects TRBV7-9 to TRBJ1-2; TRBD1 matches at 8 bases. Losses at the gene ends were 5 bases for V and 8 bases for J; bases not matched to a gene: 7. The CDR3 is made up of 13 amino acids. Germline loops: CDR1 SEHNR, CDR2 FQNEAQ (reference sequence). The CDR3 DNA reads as TGTGCCAGCAGCCTCACAGGGGGGGAAGGCTACACCTTC. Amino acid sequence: CASSLTGGEGYTF.

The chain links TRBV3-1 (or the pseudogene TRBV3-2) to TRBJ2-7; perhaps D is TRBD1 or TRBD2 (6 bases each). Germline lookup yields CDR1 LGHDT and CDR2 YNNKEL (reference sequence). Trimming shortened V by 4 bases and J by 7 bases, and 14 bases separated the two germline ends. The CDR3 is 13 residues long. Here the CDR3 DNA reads TGTGCCAGCAGCCTTCGGGGGCAGGGAGAGCAGTACTTC. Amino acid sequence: CASSLRGQGEQYF.

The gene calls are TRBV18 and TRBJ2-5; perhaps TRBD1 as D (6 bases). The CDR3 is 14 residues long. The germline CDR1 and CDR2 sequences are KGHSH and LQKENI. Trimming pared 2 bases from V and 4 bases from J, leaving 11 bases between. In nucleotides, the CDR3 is TGTGCCAGCTCACCAACAGGGAAGGGAGAGACCCAGTACTTC. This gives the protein CASSPTGKGETQYF.

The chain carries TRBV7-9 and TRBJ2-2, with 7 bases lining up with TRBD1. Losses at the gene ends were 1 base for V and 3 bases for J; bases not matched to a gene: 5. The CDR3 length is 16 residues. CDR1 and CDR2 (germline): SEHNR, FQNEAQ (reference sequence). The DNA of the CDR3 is TGTGCCAGCAGCTTAGGCACAGGGGATGACACCGGGGAGCTGTTTTTT. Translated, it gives CASSLGTGDDTGELFF.

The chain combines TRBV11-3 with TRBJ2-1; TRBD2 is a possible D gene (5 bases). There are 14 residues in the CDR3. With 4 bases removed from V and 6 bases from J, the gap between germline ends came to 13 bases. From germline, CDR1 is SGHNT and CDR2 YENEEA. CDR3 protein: CASSSSQLGNEQFF. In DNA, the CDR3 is TGTGCCAGCAGCTCTTCACAACTAGGCAATGAGCAGTTCTTC.

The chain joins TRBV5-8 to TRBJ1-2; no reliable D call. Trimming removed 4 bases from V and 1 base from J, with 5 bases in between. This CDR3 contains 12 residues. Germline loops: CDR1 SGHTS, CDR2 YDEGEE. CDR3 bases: TGTGCCAGCAGCCTACGTAACTATGGCTACACCTTC. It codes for CASSLRNYGYTF.

For the CDR3, the DNA is TGTGCCAGCAGTTGGGGGCGGTCCTACGAGCAGTACTTC. Translating it yields CASSWGRSYEQYF. This chain joins TRBV12-3 or TRBV12-4 and TRBJ2-7; a weak D match, TRBD1 (6 bases). The CDR3 loop spans 13 amino acids. V shed 4 bases and J shed 1 base, with 8 bases lying between them.

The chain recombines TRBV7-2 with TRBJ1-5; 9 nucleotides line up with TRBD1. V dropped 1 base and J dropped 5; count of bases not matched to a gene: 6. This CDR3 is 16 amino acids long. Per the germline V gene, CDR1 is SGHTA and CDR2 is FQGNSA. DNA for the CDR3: TGTGCCAGCAGCTTAGGGTACAGGGGGCGCGATCAGCCCCAGCATTTT. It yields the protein CASSLGYRGRDQPQHF.

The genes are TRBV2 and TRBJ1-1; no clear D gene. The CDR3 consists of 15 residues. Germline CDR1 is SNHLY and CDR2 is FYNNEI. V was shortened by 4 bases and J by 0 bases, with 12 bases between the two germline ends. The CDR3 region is CASSGFGRMNTEAFF. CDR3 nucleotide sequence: TGTGCCAGCAGTGGATTCGGAAGGATGAACACTGAAGCTTTCTTT. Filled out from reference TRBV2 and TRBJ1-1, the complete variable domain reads EPEVTQTPSHQVTQMGQEVILRCVPISNHLYFYWYRQILGQKVEFLVSFYNNEISEKSEIFDDQFSVERPDGSNFTLKIRSTKLEDSAMYFCASSGFGRMNTEAFFGQGTRLTVV.

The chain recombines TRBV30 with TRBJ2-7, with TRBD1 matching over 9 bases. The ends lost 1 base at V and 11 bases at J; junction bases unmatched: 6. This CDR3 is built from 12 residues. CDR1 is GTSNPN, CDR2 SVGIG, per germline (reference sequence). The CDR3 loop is CAWSESRTGEYF. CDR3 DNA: TGTGCCTGGAGTGAAAGCCGGACAGGGGAGTACTTC.

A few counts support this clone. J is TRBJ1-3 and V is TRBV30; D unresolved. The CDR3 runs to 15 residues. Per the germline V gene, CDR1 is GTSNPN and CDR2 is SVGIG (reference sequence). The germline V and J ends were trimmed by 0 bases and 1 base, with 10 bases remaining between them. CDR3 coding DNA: TGTGCCTGGAGTGTTCTGGGATATTCTGGAAACACCATATATTTT. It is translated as CAWSVLGYSGNTIYF.

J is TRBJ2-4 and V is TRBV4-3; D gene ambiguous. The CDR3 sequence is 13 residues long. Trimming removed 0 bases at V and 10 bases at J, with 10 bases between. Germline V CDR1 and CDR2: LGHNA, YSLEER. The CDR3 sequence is CASSQDAGWIQYF. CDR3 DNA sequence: TGCGCCAGCAGCCAAGATGCCGGATGGATTCAGTACTTC.